Sequencing of this T cell receptor (beta chain) was carried out in a study of T cell responses to AZD1222 COVID-19 vaccine. The table came from immunoSEQ multiplex PCR; TCRdb's copy has only in-frame clones and leaves some out. The data show 82,000 or so clones, roughly 90% seen once. General study findings and limits: Females made up more of the donors, who were largely white British, and clonal diversity may have come out too low. At baseline, just five or six AZD1222 recipients tested seropositive. Close to half of all spike-specific TCRs reportedly target regions of the variants that are unmutated.

On this clone: Its antigen is undetermined.

This TCR was recovered from an adult in good health. The starting material was peripheral blood, obtained on day 0 of AZD1222 vaccination.

This CDR3 reads CASSIGGTGFDQPQHF. CDR3 in DNA: TGTGCCAGTAGTATAGGAGGGACAGGGTTCGATCAGCCCCAGCATTTT. This chain connects TRBV19 to TRBJ1-5, with 9 bases lining up with TRBD1. V trimming: 1 base; J trimming: 5 bases; junction bases outside the gene matches: 6. This CDR3 is 16 amino acids long. Germline loops: CDR1 LNHDA, CDR2 SQIVND (reference sequence).